This T cell receptor beta chain was captured by sequencing in a study of blood T cells in healthy people across ages. Study-wide points: Roughly linearly, TCR beta diversity per million T cells fell as age increased.

Then a second PCR, running roughly 7 to 12 cycles, was carried out with a sample-barcoded 5' primer and a J-beta primer mix. A 12-random-nucleotide template-switch adaptor tagged each cDNA molecule. In TCRdb, the 5' RACE reads were re-called with MiXCR into one record per CDR3 protein. The table lists 1.5 million to 2 million distinct CDR3 sequences, approximately 30% of them singletons, with less than 9.5% in the top ten. The CDR3 sequence is 14 residues long. Trimming left V 4 bases short and J 11 bases short, with 20 bases between. Germline V lookup: CDR1 MNHEY, CDR2 SVGEGT. This clonotype appeared a few times. Its target is not known.

The chain carries TRBV6-2 or TRBV6-3 and TRBJ2-5; D unclear. The origin of this receptor is a young woman in good health. Material for sequencing was blood. In DNA form, the CDR3 reads TGTGCCAGCAGTTCGACCCCCCCTAAGCATGAGCAGTACTTC. It is translated as CASSSTPPKHEQYF.